Below, 23 T cell receptor beta chains from the same sample are listed, as sequenced in a study of blood T cell repertoires in COVID-19. The table came from immunoSEQ multiplex PCR; TCRdb's copy has only in-frame clones and leaves some out. The repertoire holds a few hundred thousand clones, with about 89% as singletons. The specimen sequenced was peripheral blood. The receptors shown here come from a man in his forties or fifties with acute or convalescent COVID-19.

As to this clone: Sequence at one end of the junction differs from germline and may be a read error. The chain carries TRBV7-7 and TRBJ2-3; 8 bases align to TRBD1. The germline CDR1 and CDR2 sequences are SSHAT and FNYEAQ (reference sequence). CDR3 length equals 15 residues. Here the CDR3 DNA reads TGTGCTAGCAGCTCACAGGGGGTCCGCACAGATACGCAGTATTTT. Protein: CASSSQGVRTDTQYF.

The V and J genes are TRBV5-1 and TRBJ2-7; a possible D gene is TRBD2 (5 bases). Germline V gene sequence: CDR1 SGHRS, CDR2 YFSETQ. The V end lost 4 bases, the J end lost 4 bases, and 15 bases lay between the germline ends. The CDR3 runs to 14 residues. DNA of the CDR3: TGCGCCAGCAGCCATGCGACGGGATCGTACGAGCAGTACTTC. This encodes CASSHATGSYEQYF.

This sequence joins TRBV7-9 and TRBJ2-5; a possible D gene is TRBD1 (6 bases). The CDR3 has 16 residues. The germline V gene encodes CDR1 SEHNR and CDR2 FQNEAQ (reference sequence). The germline V and J ends were trimmed by 2 bases and 5 bases, with 18 bases remaining between them. This CDR3 reads CASSLRQGLTGETQYF. The CDR3 bases are TGTGCCAGCAGCTTAAGGCAGGGGCTAACAGGGGAGACCCAGTACTTC. Variable domain in full (rest from reference TRBV7-9 and TRBJ2-5): DTGVSQNPRHKITKRGQNVTFRCDPISEHNRLYWYRQTLGQGPEFLTYFQNEAQLEKSRLLSDRFSAERPKGSFSTLEIQRTEQGDSAMYLCASSLRQGLTGETQYFGPGTRLLVL.

A single count supports this clone. The chain recombines TRBV5-5 with TRBJ2-3, with D uncertain. V dropped 0 bases and J dropped 2 bases, with 13 bases sitting between them. This CDR3 spans 16 amino acids. The germline V gene encodes CDR1 SGHKS and CDR2 YYEKEE (reference sequence). The CDR3 bases are TGTGCCAGCAGCTTGGAGCGCCAGCGACCCACAGATACGCAGTATTTT. Protein product: CASSLERQRPTDTQYF.

The chain is built from TRBV27 and TRBJ1-2; 10 bases align to TRBD1. J was trimmed by 5 bases and V by 5 bases; bases with no gene match: 11. Germline lookup yields CDR1 MNHEY and CDR2 SMNVEV (reference sequence). This CDR3 is 16 amino acids long. This CDR3 is CASSGTGTGEKYGYTF. CDR3 sequence (DNA): TGTGCCAGCAGTGGGACCGGGACAGGGGAGAAATATGGCTACACCTTC.

The CDR3: CASSPTGSRETQYF. DNA for the CDR3: TGTGCCAGCAGCCCTACAGGGTCTAGGGAGACCCAGTACTTC. The gene calls are TRBV4-2 and TRBJ2-5; weak D call: TRBD1 (6 bases). The CDR3 spans 14 residues. CDR1 LGHNA and CDR2 YNFKEQ come from the germline V gene. The V end lost 4 bases, the J end lost 5 bases, and 14 bases lay between the germline ends.

V usage is TRBV2 and J usage is TRBJ1-3, with no clear D. The V and J ends lost 4 bases and 4 bases respectively, with 5 bases between them. The CDR3 runs 12 residues. CDR1 and CDR2 from the germline V gene are SNHLY and FYNNEI. CDR3 region: CASSGGGNTIYF. In nucleotides, the CDR3 is TGTGCCAGCAGTGGCGGAGGAAACACCATATATTTT.

The CDR3 region is CASSSGDMGVYGYTF. In DNA, the CDR3 is TGTGCCAGTAGTTCAGGGGACATGGGGGTATATGGCTACACCTTC. The rearrangement uses TRBV19 and TRBJ1-2; TRBD1 is a possible D gene (6 bases). Trimming left V 5 bases short and J 5 bases short, with 18 bases between. Germline CDR1 reads LNHDA; CDR2 reads SQIVND (reference sequence). CDR3 size: 15 residues.

The CDR3, as DNA: TGTGCCACCCGGGATGGGTATGGCTACACCTTC. It yields the protein CATRDGYGYTF. The rearrangement uses TRBV12-3 or TRBV12-4 and TRBJ1-2; D is ambiguous. The CDR3 consists of 11 residues. Trimming stripped 10 bases from V and 5 bases from J, with 11 bases between.

J is TRBJ2-1 and V is TRBV6-5; TRBD1 aligns across 7 bases. The CDR3 loop spans 14 amino acids. The J segment lost 1 base and the V segment lost 10 bases, leaving 7 bases of the junction unmatched. CDR1 and CDR2 from the germline V gene are MNHEY and SVGAGI. This CDR3 is CATRVQGSYNEQFF. The CDR3 bases are TGTGCCACCAGGGTACAGGGGTCCTACAATGAGCAGTTCTTC.

The chain uses TRBV5-1 and TRBJ2-7, with D unclear. This CDR3 comprises 14 residues. Germline CDR1 is SGHRS and CDR2 is YFSETQ. V was cut by 0 bases and J by 3 bases, with 10 bases left in between. The chain's CDR3 is CASSLGLPSYEQYF. Here the CDR3 DNA reads TGCGCCAGCAGCTTGGGGTTGCCCAGCTACGAGCAGTACTTC. Full variable domain (remainder filled in from reference TRBV5-1 and TRBJ2-7): KAGVTQTPRYLIKTRGQQVTLSCSPISGHRSVSWYQQTPGQGLQFLFEYFSETQRNKGNFPGRFSGRQFSNSRSEMNVSTLELGDSALYLCASSLGLPSYEQYFGPGTRLTVT.

This sequence joins TRBV18 and TRBJ2-2; D unresolved. Trimming shortened V by 1 base and J by 2 bases, and 11 bases separated the two germline ends. The length of the CDR3 is 16 residues. Germline CDR1 is KGHSH and CDR2 is LQKENI. CDR3 in DNA: TGTGCCAGCTCACCACGTAGCCCACTTAACACCGGGGAGCTGTTTTTT. It encodes CASSPRSPLNTGELFF.

Remarks on this clone: In the same sample, other DNA sequences code for this CDR3. The V call is TRBV5-1, the J call TRBJ2-3; D ambiguous. Germline V lookup: CDR1 SGHRS, CDR2 YFSETQ. The germline V and J ends were trimmed by 0 bases and 5 bases, with 7 bases remaining between them. The CDR3 is 13 residues long. CDR3 region: CASSLVPGDTQYF. The CDR3 DNA is TGCGCCAGCAGCTTGGTGCCGGGAGATACGCAGTATTTT.

The V call is TRBV19, the J call TRBJ1-1; D may be TRBD1 (6 bases). V gave up 6 bases and J gave up 1 base, with 12 bases separating them. There are 14 residues in the CDR3. From germline, CDR1 is LNHDA and CDR2 SQIVND (reference sequence). CDR3 in amino acids: CASRALDRNTEAFF. CDR3 bases: TGTGCCAGTAGGGCTTTGGACAGGAACACTGAAGCTTTCTTT.

V is TRBV7-3 and J is TRBJ2-5, with D perhaps matching TRBD2 (6 bases). The CDR3 has 14 residues. The V gene's germline CDR1 is SGHTA and CDR2 FQGTGA. Deletions cut 2 bases from V and 2 bases from J, with 9 bases between. For the CDR3, the DNA is TGTGCCAGCAGCTTAGTGGGGGGACAAGAGACCCAGTACTTC. Translated, it gives CASSLVGGQETQYF.

The chain couples TRBV4-2 to TRBJ2-7, with 8 bases that match TRBD1. The length of the CDR3 is 16 residues. The V gene's germline CDR1 is LGHNA and CDR2 YNFKEQ. V lost 0 bases and J lost 2; bases outside the gene matches: 6. CDR3 loop: CASSQEQGGTPYEQYF. In DNA, the CDR3 is TGTGCCAGCAGCCAAGAACAGGGGGGAACTCCCTACGAGCAGTACTTC.

The genes are TRBV20-1 and TRBJ1-2; no clear D. The ends were cut back, 3 bases at V and 4 bases at J, with 12 bases in the middle. The CDR3 consists of 13 residues. The V gene's germline CDR1 is DFQATT and CDR2 SNEGSKA (reference sequence). The CDR3 sequence is CSASRSPRYGYTF. As DNA, the CDR3 is TGCAGTGCTAGTCGGTCGCCTCGCTATGGCTACACCTTC.

This clone was seen more than once but under ten times. This chain connects TRBV29-1 to TRBJ1-2; weak D call: TRBD1 (6 bases). Deletions cut 6 bases from V and 5 bases from J, with 13 bases between. Germline V lookup: CDR1 SQVTM, CDR2 ANQGSEA. This CDR3 has 12 residues. For the CDR3, the DNA is TGCAGCGTAGAAACAGGGTTGTATGGCTACACCTTC. Translation gives CSVETGLYGYTF.

The chain links TRBV5-4 to TRBJ2-3; the D gene is possibly TRBD1 (5 bases). V was shortened by 3 bases and J by 1 base, with 9 bases between the two germline ends. CDR1 is SGHNT and CDR2 is YYREEE in the germline V gene (reference sequence). This CDR3 has 14 amino acids. CDR3: CASSWGGRTDTQYF. Written as DNA, the CDR3 is TGTGCCAGCAGCTGGGGCGGACGCACAGATACGCAGTATTTT.

This chain connects TRBV30 to TRBJ1-1; weak D call: TRBD1 (6 bases). The V and J ends lost 3 bases and 11 bases respectively, with 19 bases between them. This CDR3 has 13 residues. The germline CDR1 and CDR2 sequences are GTSNPN and SVGIG (reference sequence). CDR3 protein: CAWSLQGRVEAFF. CDR3 nucleotide sequence: TGTGCCTGGAGCCTGCAGGGGAGGGTGGAGGCTTTCTTT.

The chain joins TRBV7-3 to TRBJ1-2; unclear D gene. The CDR3 totals 13 residues. V lost 3 bases, J lost 8 bases, and 13 bases lay in between. Germline V gene sequence: CDR1 SGHTA, CDR2 FQGTGA. CDR3 sequence (DNA): TGTGCCAGCAGCTTGGGCCCAACTAGGGGCTACACCTTC. It encodes CASSLGPTRGYTF.

The rearrangement joins TRBV12-5 to TRBJ2-2; D not certain. Deletions cut 8 bases from V and 7 bases from J, with 8 bases between. Germline V gives CDR1 LGHNT, CDR2 FRNRAP. CDR3 length: 11 amino acids. In DNA, the CDR3 is TGTGCTAGTAAGAGCGTCGGGGAGCTGTTTTTT. Its translation is CASKSVGELFF.

The rearrangement uses TRBV7-3 and TRBJ1-1; possible D gene TRBD1, 6 bases. CDR1 and CDR2 (germline): SGHTA, FQGTGA. V lost 5 bases to trimming and J lost 8 bases, with 12 bases between them. The CDR3 is made up of 12 amino acids. CDR3: CASSRGQGEAFF. CDR3 DNA sequence: TGTGCCAGCAGCCGGGGTCAGGGGGAAGCTTTCTTT.